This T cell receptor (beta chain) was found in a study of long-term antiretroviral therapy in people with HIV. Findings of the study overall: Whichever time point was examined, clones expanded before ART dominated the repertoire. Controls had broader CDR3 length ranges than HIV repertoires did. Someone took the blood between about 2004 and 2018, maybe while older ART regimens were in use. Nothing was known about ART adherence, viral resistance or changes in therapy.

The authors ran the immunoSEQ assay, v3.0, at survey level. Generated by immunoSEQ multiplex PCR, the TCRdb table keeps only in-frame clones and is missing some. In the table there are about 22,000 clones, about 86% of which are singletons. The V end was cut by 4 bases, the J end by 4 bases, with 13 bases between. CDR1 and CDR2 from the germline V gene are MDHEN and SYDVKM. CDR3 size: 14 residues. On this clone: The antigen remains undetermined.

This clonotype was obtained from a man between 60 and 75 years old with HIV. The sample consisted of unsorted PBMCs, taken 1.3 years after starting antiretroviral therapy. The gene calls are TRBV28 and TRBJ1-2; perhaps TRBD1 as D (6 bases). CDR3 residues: CASSSDSRVYGYTF. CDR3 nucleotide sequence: TGTGCCAGCAGTTCGGACAGCCGAGTCTATGGCTACACCTTC.